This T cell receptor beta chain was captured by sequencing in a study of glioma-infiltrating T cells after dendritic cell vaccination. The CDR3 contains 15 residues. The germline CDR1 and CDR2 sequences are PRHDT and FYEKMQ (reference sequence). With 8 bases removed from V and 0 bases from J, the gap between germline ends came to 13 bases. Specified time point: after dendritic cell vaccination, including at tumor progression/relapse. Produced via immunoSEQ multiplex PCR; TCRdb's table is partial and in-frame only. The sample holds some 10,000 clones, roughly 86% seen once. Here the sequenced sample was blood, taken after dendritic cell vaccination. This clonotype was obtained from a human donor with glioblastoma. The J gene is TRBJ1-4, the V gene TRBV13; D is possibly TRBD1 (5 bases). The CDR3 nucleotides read TGTGCCAGCCGAGTTTGGGGGGCAACTAATGAAAAACTGTTTTTT. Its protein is CASRVWGATNEKLFF.